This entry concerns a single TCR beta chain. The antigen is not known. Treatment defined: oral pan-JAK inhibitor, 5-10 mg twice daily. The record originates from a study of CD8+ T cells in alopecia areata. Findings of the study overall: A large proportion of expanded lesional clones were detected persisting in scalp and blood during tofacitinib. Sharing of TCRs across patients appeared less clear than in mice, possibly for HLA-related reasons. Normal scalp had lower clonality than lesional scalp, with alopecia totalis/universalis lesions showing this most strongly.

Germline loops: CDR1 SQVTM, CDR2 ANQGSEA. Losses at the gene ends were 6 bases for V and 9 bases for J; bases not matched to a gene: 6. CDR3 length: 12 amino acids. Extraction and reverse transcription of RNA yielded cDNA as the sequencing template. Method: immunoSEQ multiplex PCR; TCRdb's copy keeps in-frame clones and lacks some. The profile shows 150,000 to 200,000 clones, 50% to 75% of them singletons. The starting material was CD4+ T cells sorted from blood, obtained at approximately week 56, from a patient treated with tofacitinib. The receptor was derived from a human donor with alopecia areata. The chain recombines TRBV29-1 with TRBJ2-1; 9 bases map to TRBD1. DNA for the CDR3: TGCAGCGTGGGACAGGGCACCGGTGAGCAGTTCTTC. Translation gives CSVGQGTGEQFF.